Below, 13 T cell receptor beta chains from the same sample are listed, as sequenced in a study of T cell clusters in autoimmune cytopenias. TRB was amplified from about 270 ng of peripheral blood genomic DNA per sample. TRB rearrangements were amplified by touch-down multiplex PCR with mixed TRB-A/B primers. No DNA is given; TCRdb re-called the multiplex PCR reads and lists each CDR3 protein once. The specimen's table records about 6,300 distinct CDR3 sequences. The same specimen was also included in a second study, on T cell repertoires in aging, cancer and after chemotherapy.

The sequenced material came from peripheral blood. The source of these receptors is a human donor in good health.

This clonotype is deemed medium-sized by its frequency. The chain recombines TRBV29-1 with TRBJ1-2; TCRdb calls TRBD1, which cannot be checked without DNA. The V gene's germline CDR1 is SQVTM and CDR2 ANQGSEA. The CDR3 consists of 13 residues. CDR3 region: CSVGGAGDYGYTF.

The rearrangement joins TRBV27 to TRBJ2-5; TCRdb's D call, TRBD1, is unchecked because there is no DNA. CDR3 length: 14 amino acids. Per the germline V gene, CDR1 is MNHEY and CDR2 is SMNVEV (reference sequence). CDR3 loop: CASSPRTGGETQYF.

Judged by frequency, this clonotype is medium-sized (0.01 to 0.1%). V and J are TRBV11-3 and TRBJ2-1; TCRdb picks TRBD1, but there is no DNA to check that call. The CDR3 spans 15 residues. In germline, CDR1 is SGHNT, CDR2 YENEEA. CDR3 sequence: CASSLGGQGANEQFF.

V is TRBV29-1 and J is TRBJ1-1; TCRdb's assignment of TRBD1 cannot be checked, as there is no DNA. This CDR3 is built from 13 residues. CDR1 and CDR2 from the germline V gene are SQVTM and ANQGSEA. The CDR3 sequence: CSVDTGEGTEAFF.

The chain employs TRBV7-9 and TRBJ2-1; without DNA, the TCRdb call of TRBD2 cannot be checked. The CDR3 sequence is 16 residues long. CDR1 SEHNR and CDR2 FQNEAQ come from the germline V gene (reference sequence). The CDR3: CASSLRRGSSYNEQFF. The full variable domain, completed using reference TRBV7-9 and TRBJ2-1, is DTGVSQNPRHKITKRGQNVTFRCDPISEHNRLYWYRQTLGQGPEFLTYFQNEAQLEKSRLLSDRFSAERPKGSFSTLEIQRTEQGDSAMYLCASSLRRGSSYNEQFFGPGTRLTVL.

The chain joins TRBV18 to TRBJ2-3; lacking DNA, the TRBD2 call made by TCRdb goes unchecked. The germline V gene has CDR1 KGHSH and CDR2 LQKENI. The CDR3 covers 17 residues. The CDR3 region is CASSPPGAGGRTDTQYF.

CDR3 amino acids: CASTQTAYNSPLHF. The chain is built from TRBV7-9 and TRBJ1-6; no DNA is available, so the TRBD1 call from TCRdb remains unchecked. The germline V gene encodes CDR1 SEHNR and CDR2 FQNEAQ (reference sequence). The CDR3 runs 14 residues. Full variable domain (outside the CDR3, taken from reference TRBV7-9 and TRBJ1-6): DTGVSQNPRHKITKRGQNVTFRCDPISEHNRLYWYRQTLGQGPEFLTYFQNEAQLEKSRLLSDRFSAERPKGSFSTLEIQRTEQGDSAMYLCASTQTAYNSPLHFGNGTRLTVT.

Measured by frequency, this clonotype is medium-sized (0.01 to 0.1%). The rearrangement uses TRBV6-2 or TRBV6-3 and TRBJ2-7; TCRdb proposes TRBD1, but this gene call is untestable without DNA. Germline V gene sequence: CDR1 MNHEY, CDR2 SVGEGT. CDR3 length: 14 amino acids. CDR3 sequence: CASRRTGGDHEQYF.

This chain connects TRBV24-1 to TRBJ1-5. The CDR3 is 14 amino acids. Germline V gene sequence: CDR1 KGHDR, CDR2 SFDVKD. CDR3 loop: CATSDGDSNQPQHF.

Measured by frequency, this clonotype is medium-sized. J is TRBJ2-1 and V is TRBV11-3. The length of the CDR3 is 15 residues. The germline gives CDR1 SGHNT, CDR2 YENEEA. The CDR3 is CASSLQTGSYNEQFF. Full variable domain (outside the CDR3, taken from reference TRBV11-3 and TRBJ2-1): EAGVVQSPRYKIIEKKQPVAFWCNPISGHNTLYWYLQNLGQGPELLIRYENEEAVDDSQLPKDRFSAERLKGVDSTLKIQPAELGDSAVYLCASSLQTGSYNEQFFGPGTRLTVL.

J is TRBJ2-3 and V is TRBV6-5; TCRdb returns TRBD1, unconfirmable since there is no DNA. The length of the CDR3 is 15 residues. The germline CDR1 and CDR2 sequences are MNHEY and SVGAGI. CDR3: CASRRGSYSTDTQYF.

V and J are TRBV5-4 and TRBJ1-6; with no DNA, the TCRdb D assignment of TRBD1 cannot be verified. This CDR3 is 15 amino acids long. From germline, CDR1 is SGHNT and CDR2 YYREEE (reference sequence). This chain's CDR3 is CASSLGGAMNSPLHF.

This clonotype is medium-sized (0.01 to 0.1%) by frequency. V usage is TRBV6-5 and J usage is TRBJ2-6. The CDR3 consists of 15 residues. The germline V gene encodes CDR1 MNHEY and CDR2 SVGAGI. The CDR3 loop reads CASRVMSSGANVLTF.